This T cell receptor (beta chain) was identified in a study of CD8+CD57+ T cells in acquired aplastic anemia. Study-level results: Patients showed no significant difference from controls in CD8+ Simpson's diversity.

This clonotype has only a few counts. Its antigen is currently unknown. Germline loops: CDR1 DFQATT, CDR2 SNEGSKA (reference sequence). Trimming removed 3 bases at V and 0 bases at J, with 10 bases between. The CDR3 sequence is 14 residues long. Genomic DNA, the template, was used for profiling of the TCR beta VDJ and CDR3. TCRdb re-derived calls from the reads in MiXCR, one entry per CDR3 protein. The sample holds around 230,000 distinct CDR3 sequences; roughly 57% are singletons and the top ten take over 25%. The clonotype originates from a human donor in good health. V usage is TRBV20-1 and J usage is TRBJ2-3; D is unclear. The sample comprised sorted CD4+, CD8+, or CD8+CD57+ T cells (not recorded which) from PBMCs. CDR3 in amino acids: CSARIGPSTDTQYF. The DNA of the CDR3 is TGCAGTGCTAGGATTGGCCCTAGCACAGATACGCAGTATTTT.